The T cell receptor (beta chain) under discussion was sequenced for a study of blood T cell repertoires in COVID-19. From germline, CDR1 is SNHLY and CDR2 FYNNEI. There are 13 residues in the CDR3. The germline V and J ends were trimmed by 3 bases and 3 bases, with 9 bases remaining between them. Profiled with immunoSEQ multiplex PCR; TCRdb holds only in-frame clones, not every one. The sample has 150,000 to 200,000 clones, roughly four fifths seen once. The gene calls are TRBV2 and TRBJ2-7, with D perhaps TRBD1 (6 bases). The source of this sequence is a man aged 40-50 years who had recovered from COVID-19. The specimen sequenced was PBMCs or T cells enriched from blood (not recorded which). DNA of the CDR3: TGTGCCAGCAGTGACGGCAGGGGCTACGAGCAGTACTTC. This encodes CASSDGRGYEQYF. Looking up the rest from reference TRBV2 and TRBJ2-7 gives the full variable domain: EPEVTQTPSHQVTQMGQEVILRCVPISNHLYFYWYRQILGQKVEFLVSFYNNEISEKSEIFDDQFSVERPDGSNFTLKIRSTKLEDSAMYFCASSDGRGYEQYFGPGTRLTVT.